Presented here are 9 T cell receptor beta chains from one specimen sequenced in a study of molecular identifiers for immune sequencing clone quantification. TCRdb re-derived calls from the PCR reads in MiXCR, one entry per CDR3 protein. Of 45,000 to 60,000 distinct CDR3 sequences in the sample, 35% to 40% were seen once. The sequenced sample was naive CD8+ T cells from blood, with Jurkat cell RNA spiked in. The subset here: FACS-sorted CD8+CD4-CCR7+CD45RA+ naive T cells. These receptors were taken from a human donor in good health. Some libraries in this study had Jurkat cell RNA spiked in.

This clonotype has at least ten counts. V is TRBV6-5 and J is TRBJ2-5, with D hard to call. CDR1 and CDR2 from the germline V gene are MNHEY and SVGAGI. V was clipped by 6 bases and J by 1 base, with 6 bases between them. This CDR3 has 12 residues. The CDR3 loop reads CASRATQETQYF. CDR3 in DNA: TGTGCCAGCAGGGCTACCCAAGAGACCCAGTACTTC.

Details on this clonotype: This may stem from a read error, because a much larger clone lies one nucleotide away. It is likely a read error, because the conserved phenylalanine at the end of the CDR3 is missing. The chain links TRBV6-2 or TRBV6-3 to TRBJ2-5; no definite D call. The CDR3 length is 11 residues. V was trimmed by 2 bases and J by 9 bases, leaving 7 bases between them. Germline V CDR1 and CDR2: MNHEY, SVGEGT. The CDR3 DNA follows: TGTGCCAGCAGTTACGGGCGGTCCCAGTACTCC. Encoded protein: CASSYGRSQYS.

The V gene is TRBV11-2, the J gene TRBJ2-3; D unclear. The germline V gene has CDR1 SGHAT and CDR2 FQNNGV. Trimming pared 5 bases from V and 0 bases from J, leaving 9 bases between. The CDR3 is made up of 14 amino acids. The CDR3 loop is CASSPPDSTDTQYF. CDR3 DNA: TGTGCCAGCAGCCCCCCTGACAGCACAGATACGCAGTATTTT.

This clonotype appeared a single time. Here the CDR3 omits its conserved ending phenylalanine or tryptophan, so a read error is the likely source. The V call is TRBV12-3 or TRBV12-4, the J call TRBJ2-5; TRBD1 matches 11 bases. CDR3 length: 14 residues. The junction had 5 bases not matched to a gene; V was cut back by 6 bases and J by 5 bases. DNA of the CDR3: TGTGCCAGCAGCTGGACAGGGGGCGGTGAGACCCAGTACTGC. Encoded protein: CASSWTGGGETQYC.

This clonotype came up many times. Mismatch with germline at one junction end may stem from a read error. The chain recombines TRBV12-3 or TRBV12-4 with TRBJ1-1; D gene ambiguous. This CDR3 is built from 13 residues. CDR3 residues: CASRLGLNTEAFF. Written as DNA, the CDR3 is TGTGCCAGCAGGTTAGGTCTGAACACTGAAGCTTTCTTT.

This clonotype was seen once. The rearrangement joins TRBV4-2 to TRBJ2-5, with a possible D match to TRBD2 (5 bases). The CDR3 has 15 residues. Germline values: CDR1 LGHNA, CDR2 YNFKEQ. V was cut by 5 bases and J by 3 bases, with 16 bases left in between. The CDR3: CASSEFLGSKETQYF. The CDR3 DNA reads TGTGCCAGCAGCGAGTTTTTAGGGAGTAAAGAGACCCAGTACTTC.

This clonotype has just one count. The rearrangement joins TRBV4-1 to TRBJ1-3; D is unresolved. Germline V gene sequence: CDR1 MGHRA, CDR2 YSYEKL. Trimming shortened V by 1 base and J by 0 bases, and 16 bases separated the two germline ends. The CDR3 contains 18 residues. CDR3 DNA sequence: TGCGCCAGCAGCCAAGTACCCCCTCCCTTTCGCTCTGGAAACACCATATATTTT. This sequence encodes CASSQVPPPFRSGNTIYF.

There are a few counts of this clonotype. This sequence joins TRBV7-9 and TRBJ1-4; TRBD1 is a possible D gene (5 bases). Looked up from germline, CDR1 is SEHNR and CDR2 is FQNEAQ (reference sequence). The ends were cut back, 2 bases at V and 6 bases at J, with 10 bases in the middle. The CDR3 runs to 14 residues. In DNA form, the CDR3 reads TGTGCCAGCAGCTTATTAGGGGCTGATGAAAAACTGTTTTTT. Translating it yields CASSLLGADEKLFF.

In its sample, this clonotype was seen many times. The genes are TRBV7-9 and TRBJ1-5, with a tentative D call TRBD1 (6 bases). Germline lookup yields CDR1 SEHNR and CDR2 FQNEAQ (reference sequence). The CDR3 consists of 14 residues. Trimming took 6 bases from V and 3 from J, leaving 12 bases between them. The CDR3 reads CASSVGGFNQPQHF. In DNA form, the CDR3 reads TGTGCCAGCAGTGTGGGGGGCTTCAATCAGCCCCAGCATTTT.